This T cell receptor (beta chain) stems from a study of T-cell reconstitution after alpha-beta-depleted transplantation in children. This clonotype was detected a few times. Preparation of the TCRbeta library involved a method that used unique molecular identifiers. A single record per CDR3 protein comes from TCRdb applying MiXCR to the PCR reads. The sample lists about 340,000 distinct CDR3 sequences, approximately 10% occurring once. The CDR3 spans 14 residues. Trimming left V 1 base short and J 6 bases short, with 10 bases between. Germline V lookup: CDR1 LGHNA, CDR2 YNFKEQ. The sequence was obtained from a human donor who donated a stem cell graft to a child with acute lymphoblastic leukemia. The chain couples TRBV4-2 to TRBJ2-1; tentative D call: TRBD1 (5 bases). Sequencing used PBMCs from the stem cell graft donor, obtained from the stem cell graft. CDR3 bases: TGTGCCAGCAGCCAAGGCCTTGGGGCCAATGAGCAGTTCTTC. The encoded protein is CASSQGLGANEQFF.